These T cell receptor beta chains were read from a single sample in a study of T cell responses to AZD1222 COVID-19 vaccine. Some clones are missing from TCRdb's copy, which holds only in-frame ones; the method was immunoSEQ multiplex PCR. The sample lists about 150,000 clones; 92% were seen once. The material sequenced was peripheral blood, taken 28 days after the second AZD1222 dose. The receptors were gathered from an adult who received the AZD1222 COVID-19 vaccine. Each CDR3 is given with its conserved first and last residue. Clone size appears in some rows only: once, few, many, or a class for an expanded clone.

-,15,TRBV5-1,CASSLAPDLNTEAFF
-,13,TRBV10-3,CAISDGQDYGYTF
-,13,TRBV12-3/TRBV12-4,CASSLGREETQYF
-,15,TRBV3-1/TRBV3-2,CASSQDLSGANVLTF
-,17,TRBV14,CASSQDLPSAGGTEAFF
-,14,TRBV19,CASSIQGRREKLFF
-,15,TRBV30,CAWSAGTASGNTIYF
-,17,TRBV7-2,CASSFRQGASPNYGYTF
-,15,TRBV5-1,CASSLHTRQDNEQFF
-,14,TRBV5-1,CASSLAGEEETQYF
-,13,TRBV28,CASSFGVGNTIYF
-,12,TRBV30,CAWSLTRSEAFF
-,10,TRBV7-9,CASSLEGYTF
-,12,TRBV9,CASSGDEETQYF
-,13,TRBV12-5,CASVPWSRPEAFF
-,14,TRBV19,CASSIVSGNNEQFF
-,13,TRBV12-3/TRBV12-4,CASSLSIRTALDF
-,14,TRBV27,CASSGAGRGDEQYF
-,13,TRBV19,CASQGALTGELFF
-,13,TRBV10-2,CASRSRVDTEAFF
-,15,TRBV7-2,CASSLGGQASYEQYF
-,16,TRBV6-5,CASSYSFMTGARGYTF
-,17,TRBV3-1/TRBV3-2,CASSQGAGGSYNSPLHF
-,15,TRBV5-1,CASAQGPVSGNTIYF
-,13,TRBV30,CAWKKRVQETQYF
-,12,TRBV11-3,CASSQNHRGYTF
-,13,TRBV24-1,CATSDPLTWGYTF
-,12,TRBV2,CASSDESYEQYF
-,12,TRBV2,CASRNTNSPLHF
-,14,TRBV27,CASSLSPGFDEQYF
-,15,TRBV21-1,CASSKAATASRGYTF
-,12,TRBV12-3/TRBV12-4,CASSLNRGEQYF
once,17,TRBV28,CASTEAGGPRGGEKLFF
-,14,TRBV9,CASSLGQGSYEQYF
-,18,TRBV12-5,CASGLVFWGKGLQETQYF